The T cell receptor beta chain described here comes from a study of identical twins. Germline V gene sequence: CDR1 LNHDA, CDR2 SQIVND (reference sequence). The CDR3 loop spans 15 amino acids. V gave up 3 bases and J gave up 2 bases, with 12 bases separating them. TCRdb ran MiXCR on the 5' RACE reads and lists one entry per CDR3 protein. The data contain 500,000 or so distinct CDR3 sequences, 14% of them singletons. General observations from the study: Model-predicted out-of-frame TCR alpha sharing fell below observed values in monozygotic twins.

In this sample, this clonotype turned up a few times. Antigen specificity is unknown. The data also belong to a second study, concerning yellow fever vaccine responses in identical twins.

Input material: CD4+ T cells sorted from blood. The clonotype comes from a woman in her late teens or twenties in good health. The chain employs TRBV19 and TRBJ2-3, with D possibly being TRBD1 (5 bases). The CDR3 reads CASSMGQWHTDTQYF. The CDR3, as DNA: TGTGCCAGTAGTATGGGGCAATGGCACACAGATACGCAGTATTTT.